This T cell receptor (beta chain) was sequenced during a study of T cells in Graves' hyperthyroidism and ophthalmopathy. Study observations and caveats: For ophthalmopathy, model prediction preceded onset by a median about 6.2 months. Most clonotypes expanded in thyroid above 0.001 were likewise present in blood.

There were TCR beta CDR3 regions amplified from RNA transcripts. Primed by the HTBI set, a first-round RT-PCR was run on the TCR CDR3. TCRdb ran MiXCR on the multiplex PCR reads and lists one entry per CDR3 protein. The sample includes about 840,000 distinct CDR3 sequences, 38% of them seen just once. The CDR3 is made up of 16 amino acids. V was clipped by 5 bases and J by 1 base, with 14 bases between them. Germline V CDR1 and CDR2: SGHVS, FNYEAQ. This clonotype was counted a few times. Its antigen is unknown. The specimen sequenced was blood. The chain uses TRBV7-6 and TRBJ2-2; D is unresolved. This TCR derives from a young man with Graves' hyperthyroidism. DNA for the CDR3: TGTGCCAGCAGCCCAACCGGACGGCGGAACACCGGGGAGCTGTTTTTT. Protein product: CASSPTGRRNTGELFF.